A selection of T cell receptor beta chains follows, all from one sample in a study of T cell responses to AZD1222 COVID-19 vaccine. Data came from immunoSEQ multiplex PCR; TCRdb stores just in-frame clones and leaves some out. Among about 150,000 clones listed, about 93% were seen once. The sequences come from peripheral blood, collected on day 0 of AZD1222 vaccination. The receptors were sampled from an adult in good health. Each CDR3 is given with its conserved first and last residue. Each record gives: D gene, clone size, V gene, J gene, CDR3 DNA, CDR3 protein. The D gene is left open where the match is weak. Size tells how often a clone was seen (once, few, many) or the class of an expanded clone, and some rows leave it out.

.,.,TRBV6-5,TRBJ2-3,TGTGCCAGCAGTTACTCACAGGGAGATACGCAGTATTTT,CASSYSQGDTQYF
.,.,TRBV19,TRBJ1-1,TGTGCCAGTAGTATAGATGCAGGGAACACTGAAGCTTTCTTT,CASSIDAGNTEAFF
.,.,TRBV18,TRBJ1-2,TGTGCCAGCTCACCACGGGTGGAATATGGCTACACCTTC,CASSPRVEYGYTF
TRBD2,.,TRBV28,TRBJ2-1,TGTGCCAGCAGATCGACTAGCGGGGGGGCAGGGGACTACAATGAGCAGTTCTTC,CASRSTSGGAGDYNEQFF
TRBD1,.,TRBV7-9,TRBJ1-2,TGTGCCACCATCCCCAGGGGGACCGCAGTTCGGGGCTACACCTTC,CATIPRGTAVRGYTF
TRBD1,.,TRBV5-1,TRBJ1-4,TGCGCCAGCAGCTCGACAGGGGCGGGTGAAAAACTGTTTTTT,CASSSTGAGEKLFF
.,.,TRBV19,TRBJ1-4,TGTGCCAGTAGCATGGGGGGGGCCGGCGAAAAACTGTTTTTT,CASSMGGAGEKLFF
.,once,TRBV11-2,TRBJ1-1,TGTGCCAGCAGCCCGATTTGGAATGAAGCTTTCTTT,CASSPIWNEAFF
.,.,TRBV27,TRBJ2-2,TGTGCCAGCAGTTTCCGCGGGACTGCGAACGGGGAGCTGTTTTTT,CASSFRGTANGELFF
.,.,TRBV6-6,TRBJ1-1,TGTGCCAGCAGTACTTCATCGAACACTGAAGCTTTCTTT,CASSTSSNTEAFF
TRBD1,.,TRBV3-1/TRBV3-2,TRBJ2-1,TGTGCCAGCAGCCCCGGGACAGACTCGTACAATGAGCAGTTCTTC,CASSPGTDSYNEQFF
TRBD2,.,TRBV19,TRBJ2-3,TGTGCCACTGGGAGACTAGCGGGGGGCACAGATACGCAGTATTTT,CATGRLAGGTDTQYF
TRBD1,.,TRBV7-2,TRBJ1-5,TGTGCCAGCAGCCATTCGGGGACAGGGATTCAGCCCCAGCATTTT,CASSHSGTGIQPQHF
.,.,TRBV5-1,TRBJ2-5,TGCGCCAGCAGCCCACCTCTCACGGGACACGGTTTAAAGGAGACCCAGTACTTC,CASSPPLTGHGLKETQYF
TRBD1,.,TRBV6-2/TRBV6-3,TRBJ2-4,TGTGCCAGCAGTCTACAGGGGGCCAAAAACATTCAGTACTTC,CASSLQGAKNIQYF
.,.,TRBV5-1,TRBJ1-1,TGCGCCAGCAGCTTGGCCACAGGGCCCACTGAAGCTTTCTTT,CASSLATGPTEAFF
.,.,TRBV5-1,TRBJ2-3,TGCGCCAGCAGAGAGGGCCCTAGCACAGATACGCAGTATTTT,CASREGPSTDTQYF
.,.,TRBV27,TRBJ1-6,TGTGCCAGCAGCAAGGGTAGATCCTATAATTCACCCCTCCACTTT,CASSKGRSYNSPLHF
TRBD2,few,TRBV2,TRBJ2-2,TGTGCCAGCAACCTAGCGGGAAGTTTAGGGGAGCTGTTTTTT,CASNLAGSLGELFF
TRBD2,.,TRBV5-4,TRBJ2-1,TGTGCCAGCACCAAACGGGGGGGGACCTACAATGAGCAGTTCTTC,CASTKRGGTYNEQFF
.,.,TRBV4-1,TRBJ2-6,TGCGCCAGCAGCCAAACCACAACAGTCTCTGGGGCCAACGTCCTGACTTTC,CASSQTTTVSGANVLTF
TRBD1,.,TRBV12-3/TRBV12-4,TRBJ1-6,TGTGCCAGCAGTGGACAGGGTGGTTCACCCCTCCACTTT,CASSGQGGSPLHF
.,.,TRBV28,TRBJ1-3,TGTGCCAGCACCTTTGGGCCCTCTGGAAACACCATATATTTT,CASTFGPSGNTIYF
TRBD1,.,TRBV27,TRBJ1-2,TGTGCCAGCAGTTACCGGACAGGATCTAACTATGGCTACACCTTC,CASSYRTGSNYGYTF
.,once,TRBV19,TRBJ2-3,TGTGCCAGTAGTAGCGGGGACAGTAGCCTAGCAACAGATACGCAGTATTTT,CASSSGDSSLATDTQYF
.,.,TRBV19,TRBJ2-2,TGTGCCAGTAGCCGGGTGGGCAGGGACTCCGCCGGGGAGCTGTTTTTT,CASSRVGRDSAGELFF
.,.,TRBV4-1,TRBJ1-1,TGCGCCAGCAGCCAAATCGGGGGGGAAGCTTTCTTT,CASSQIGGEAFF
TRBD1,.,TRBV10-3,TRBJ1-1,TGTGCCATCGGGGCCCGACAGGGGGTTTGGTCTGAAGCTTTCTTT,CAIGARQGVWSEAFF
TRBD1,.,TRBV6-2/TRBV6-3,TRBJ2-1,TGTGCCAGCAGTCAACAGGGGAATTTGTATTCTGAGCAGTTCTTC,CASSQQGNLYSEQFF
.,few,TRBV5-4,TRBJ2-1,TGTGCCAGCAGCTTATCGGCGGCCTTCTCGGGTGAGCAGTTCTTC,CASSLSAAFSGEQFF
TRBD1,.,TRBV7-9,TRBJ1-1,TGTGCCAGCAGCCCTCAGCGAATACAGGGGATGAACACTGAAGCTTTCTTT,CASSPQRIQGMNTEAFF
TRBD1,.,TRBV12-3/TRBV12-4,TRBJ2-1,TGTGCCAGCAGTGGGACAGGGGGGGCCCAGTTCTTC,CASSGTGGAQFF
.,.,TRBV11-2,TRBJ2-5,TGTGCCAGCAGTCCCGGGGACCAAGAGACCCAGTACTTC,CASSPGDQETQYF
.,once,TRBV30,TRBJ1-2,TGTGCCTGGACCTATCGGGCACAGAATGGCTACACCTTC,CAWTYRAQNGYTF
TRBD1,.,TRBV5-8,TRBJ1-1,TGTGCCAGCAGCCGTGGTGTGGGACAGGGTAAAACTGAAGCTTTCTTT,CASSRGVGQGKTEAFF
TRBD1,few,TRBV15,TRBJ1-5,TGTGCCACCAGCGGCAAGGGGGACAGCAGCAATCAGCCCCAGCATTTT,CATSGKGDSSNQPQHF
.,.,TRBV19,TRBJ1-3,TGTGCCAGTAGTTGGATACCTGGAAACACCATATATTTT,CASSWIPGNTIYF
TRBD2,once,TRBV6-6,TRBJ2-5,TGTGCCAGCAGTTCGGCGGGAGGTTTGGAGACCCAGTACTTC,CASSSAGGLETQYF
.,.,TRBV14,TRBJ2-3,TGTGCCAGCAGCCAAGGTCGGGGGAGGACAGATACGCAGTATTTT,CASSQGRGRTDTQYF
TRBD1,.,TRBV19,TRBJ1-1,TGTGCCGCCAGGACAGGTTCGAACACTGAAGCTTTCTTT,CAARTGSNTEAFF
.,.,TRBV10-1,TRBJ1-4,TGCGCCAGCAGGGCATCGGGAACTAATGAAAAACTGTTTTTT,CASRASGTNEKLFF
.,once,TRBV30,TRBJ1-1,TGTGCCTGGCGTCCGGGACACTACACTGAAGCTTTCTTT,CAWRPGHYTEAFF
.,.,TRBV25-1,TRBJ2-3,TGTGCCAGCAGTGCCCCCCGTGGTTGGAGTCGTAGCGCGGATACGCAGTATTTT,CASSAPRGWSRSADTQYF
TRBD2,.,TRBV4-1,TRBJ2-1,TGCGCCAGCAGCCAAGAGCCCCTAGCGGACAATGAGCAGTTCTTC,CASSQEPLADNEQFF
.,once,TRBV7-8,TRBJ1-1,TGTGCCAGCAGCTTATCTGCGGGCCTGAACACTGAAGCTTTCTTT,CASSLSAGLNTEAFF
.,.,TRBV19,TRBJ2-1,TGTGCCAGTAGTATCGGGCCCCGACTAGGAAAGGATGAGCAGTTCTTC,CASSIGPRLGKDEQFF
TRBD1,.,TRBV5-4,TRBJ1-3,TGTGCCAGCAGCTTGCCGGGACAGGGTAGAAACACCATATATTTT,CASSLPGQGRNTIYF
.,.,TRBV6-6,TRBJ1-3,TGTGCCAGCAGTTACCAGTTGAGTTCTGGAAACACCATATATTTT,CASSYQLSSGNTIYF
.,.,TRBV5-1,TRBJ2-3,TGCGCCAGCAGCTTGGTCGCTGGTTTATCGGGAACAGATACGCAGTATTTT,CASSLVAGLSGTDTQYF
.,.,TRBV7-2,TRBJ1-2,TGTGCCAGCAGCTCCCTTTCGGGGAGGGATGGCTACACCTTC,CASSSLSGRDGYTF
.,.,TRBV5-1,TRBJ1-4,TGCGCCAGCAGCTTGTCGGGCACGCAACTGTTTTTT,CASSLSGTQLFF
.,.,TRBV6-4,TRBJ2-2,TGTGCCAGCAGTGACTCGCCGGCGAACACCGGGGAGCTGTTTTTT,CASSDSPANTGELFF
.,.,TRBV4-1,TRBJ1-4,TGCGCCAGCAGCCAAGGGGTATCGTGGCAACTGTTTTTT,CASSQGVSWQLFF
TRBD2,.,TRBV7-7,TRBJ2-5,TGTGCCAGCAGCTTAGCTGGTGGGGGGGTACTAGAGACCCAGTACTTC,CASSLAGGGVLETQYF
.,.,TRBV30,TRBJ1-4,TGTGCCTGGGGGGGGCTAGGCGAAAAACTGTTTTTT,CAWGGLGEKLFF
.,.,TRBV7-9,TRBJ1-6,TGTGCCAGCAGCTTACAGGGCGGGGGTTCACCCCTCCACTTT,CASSLQGGGSPLHF
.,few,TRBV20-1,TRBJ1-2,TGCAGTGCTCGTGCAGGTTTGGGGCTCAAAACCTTC,CSARAGLGLKTF
TRBD2,once,TRBV11-2,TRBJ2-5,TGTGCCAGCAGCTTAGAGTCTCCGGTAGCGGGGGTCCAGAAAGAGACCCAGTACTTC,CASSLESPVAGVQKETQYF
TRBD1,.,TRBV6-5,TRBJ1-5,TGTGCCAGCAACCTAGACAGGGGGATCAATCAGCCCCAGCATTTT,CASNLDRGINQPQHF